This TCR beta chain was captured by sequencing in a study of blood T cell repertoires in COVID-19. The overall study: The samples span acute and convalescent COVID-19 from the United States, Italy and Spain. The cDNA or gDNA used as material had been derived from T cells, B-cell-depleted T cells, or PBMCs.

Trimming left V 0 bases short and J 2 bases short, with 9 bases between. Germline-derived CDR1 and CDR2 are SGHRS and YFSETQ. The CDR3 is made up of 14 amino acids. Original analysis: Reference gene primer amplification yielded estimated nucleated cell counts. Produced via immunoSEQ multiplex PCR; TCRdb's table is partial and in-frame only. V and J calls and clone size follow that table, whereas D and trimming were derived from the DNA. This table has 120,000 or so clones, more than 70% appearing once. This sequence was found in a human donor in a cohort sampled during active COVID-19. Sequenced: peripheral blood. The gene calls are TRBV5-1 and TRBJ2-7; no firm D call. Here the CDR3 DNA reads TGCGCCAGCAGCTTGGGTGAACCTACCTACGAGCAGTACTTC. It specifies CASSLGEPTYEQYF.